This T cell receptor beta chain appears in the sequencing data of a study of cytomegalovirus exposure and HLA in healthy donors. V was cut by 9 bases and J by 0 bases, with 9 bases left in between. Germline CDR1 and CDR2: MGHDK and SYGVNS. There are 13 residues in the CDR3. Primers for the PCR totalled 60 Vbeta and 13 Jbeta. Data came from immunoSEQ multiplex PCR; TCRdb stores just in-frame clones and leaves some out. The sample includes about 45,000 clones, around 73% of them seen just once. Study-wide results and limits: Trimming of TCR beta V- and J-genes showed a link, identified in a later analysis, to a missense DCLRE1C variant. Most TCR sequences were uncommon, yet certain public TCRs appeared in many donors. Both high specificity and high sensitivity reportedly marked the classifier's diagnosis of cytomegalovirus status.

Of note for this clone: Its antigen remains unknown.

The clonotype originates from a woman in her 30s in good health and CMV-seronegative. Material for sequencing was PBMCs. The rearrangement joins TRBV25-1 to TRBJ2-1, with D maybe TRBD1 (5 bases). The CDR3 DNA follows: TGTGCCAGTACAGGTTACTCCTACAATGAGCAGTTCTTC. It is translated as CASTGYSYNEQFF. The full variable domain, completed using reference TRBV25-1 and TRBJ2-1, is EADIYQTPRYLVIGTGKKITLECSQTMGHDKMYWYQQDPGMELHLIHYSYGVNSTEKGDLSSESTVSRIRTEHFPLTLESARPSHTSQYLCASTGYSYNEQFFGPGTRLTVL.